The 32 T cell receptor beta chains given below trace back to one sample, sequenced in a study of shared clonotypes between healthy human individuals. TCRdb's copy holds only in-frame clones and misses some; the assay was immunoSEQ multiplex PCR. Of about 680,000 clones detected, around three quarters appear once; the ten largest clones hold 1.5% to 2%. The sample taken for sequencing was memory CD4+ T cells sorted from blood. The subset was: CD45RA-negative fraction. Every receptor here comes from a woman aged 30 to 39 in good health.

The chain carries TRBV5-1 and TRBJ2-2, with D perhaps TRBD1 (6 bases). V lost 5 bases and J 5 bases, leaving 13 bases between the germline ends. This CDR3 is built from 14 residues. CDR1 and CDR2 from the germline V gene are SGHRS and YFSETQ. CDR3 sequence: CASRGQRETGELFF. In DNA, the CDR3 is TGCGCCAGCAGGGGACAAAGGGAAACCGGGGAGCTGTTTTTT. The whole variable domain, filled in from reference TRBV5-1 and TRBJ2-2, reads KAGVTQTPRYLIKTRGQQVTLSCSPISGHRSVSWYQQTPGQGLQFLFEYFSETQRNKGNFPGRFSGRQFSNSRSEMNVSTLELGDSALYLCASRGQRETGELFFGEGSRLTVL.

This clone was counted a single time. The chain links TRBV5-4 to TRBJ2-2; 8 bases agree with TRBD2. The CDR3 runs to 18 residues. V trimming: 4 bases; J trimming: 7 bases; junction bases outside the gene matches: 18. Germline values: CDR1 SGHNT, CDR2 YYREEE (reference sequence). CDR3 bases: TGTGCCAGCAGCGCTGGTGGATCGGGAGGGCCTAAGTTCGGGGAGCTGTTTTTT. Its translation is CASSAGGSGGPKFGELFF.

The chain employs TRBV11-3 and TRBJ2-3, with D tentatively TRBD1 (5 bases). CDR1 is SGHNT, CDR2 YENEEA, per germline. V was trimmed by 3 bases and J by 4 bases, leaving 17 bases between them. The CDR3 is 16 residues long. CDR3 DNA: TGTGCCAGCAGCTTGCCCCCAGGGATAAGTTCAGATACGCAGTATTTT. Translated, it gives CASSLPPGISSDTQYF.

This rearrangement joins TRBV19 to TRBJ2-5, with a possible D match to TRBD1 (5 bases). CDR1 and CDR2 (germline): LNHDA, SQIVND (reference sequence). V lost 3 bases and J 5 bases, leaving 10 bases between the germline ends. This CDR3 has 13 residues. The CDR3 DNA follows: TGTGCCAGTAGTATCTCAGGGTTGGAGACCCAGTACTTC. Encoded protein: CASSISGLETQYF.

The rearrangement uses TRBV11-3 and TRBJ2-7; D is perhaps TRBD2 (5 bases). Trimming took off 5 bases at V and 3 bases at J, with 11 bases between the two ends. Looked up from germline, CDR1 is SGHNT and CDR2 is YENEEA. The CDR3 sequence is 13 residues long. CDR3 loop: CASSRGPHYEQYF. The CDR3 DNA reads TGTGCCAGCAGCCGCGGGCCCCACTACGAGCAGTACTTC. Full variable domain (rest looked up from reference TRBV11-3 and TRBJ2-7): EAGVVQSPRYKIIEKKQPVAFWCNPISGHNTLYWYLQNLGQGPELLIRYENEEAVDDSQLPKDRFSAERLKGVDSTLKIQPAELGDSAVYLCASSRGPHYEQYFGPGTRLTVT.

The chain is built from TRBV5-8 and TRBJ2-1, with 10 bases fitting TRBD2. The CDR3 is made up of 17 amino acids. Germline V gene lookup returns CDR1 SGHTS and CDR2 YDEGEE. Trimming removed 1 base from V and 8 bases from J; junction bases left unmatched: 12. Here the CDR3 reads CASSLFLGSGRSDEQFF. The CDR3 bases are TGTGCCAGCAGCTTGTTTCTGGGTAGCGGGAGGTCAGATGAGCAGTTCTTC. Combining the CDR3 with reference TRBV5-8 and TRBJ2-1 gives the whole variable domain EAGVTQSPTHLIKTRGQQATLRCSPISGHTSVYWYQQALGLGLQFLLWYDEGEERNRGNFPPRFSGRQFPNYSSELNVNALELEDSALYLCASSLFLGSGRSDEQFFGPGTRLTVL.

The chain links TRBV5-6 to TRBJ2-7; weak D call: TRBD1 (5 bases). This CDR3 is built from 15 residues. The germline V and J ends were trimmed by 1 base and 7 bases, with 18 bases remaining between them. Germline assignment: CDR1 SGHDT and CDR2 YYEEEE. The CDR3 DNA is TGTGCCAGCAGCTTGAAGGGGTCTCACATGAGGGAGCAGTACTTC. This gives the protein CASSLKGSHMREQYF.

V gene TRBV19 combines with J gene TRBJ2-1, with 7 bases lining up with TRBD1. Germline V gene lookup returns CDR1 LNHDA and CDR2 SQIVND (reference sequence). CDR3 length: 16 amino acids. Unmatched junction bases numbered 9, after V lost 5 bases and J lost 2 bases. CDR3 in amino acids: CASSSIPGQPYNEQFF. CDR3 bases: TGTGCCAGTAGTTCCATTCCGGGACAGCCCTACAATGAGCAGTTCTTC.

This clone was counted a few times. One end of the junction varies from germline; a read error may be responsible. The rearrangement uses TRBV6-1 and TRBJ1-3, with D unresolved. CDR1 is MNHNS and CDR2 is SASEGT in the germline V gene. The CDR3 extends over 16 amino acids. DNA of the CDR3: TGTGCCAGCAGCGAAGCGTTGATCGAAACGGGAAACACCATATATTTT. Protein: CASSEALIETGNTIYF.

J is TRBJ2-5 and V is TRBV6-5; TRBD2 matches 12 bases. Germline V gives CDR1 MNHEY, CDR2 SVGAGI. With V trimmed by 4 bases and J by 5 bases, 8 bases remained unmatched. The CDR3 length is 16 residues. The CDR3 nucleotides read TGTGCCAGCAGTTCACTAGCGGGAGGCCCCCGGGAGACCCAGTACTTC. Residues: CASSSLAGGPRETQYF.

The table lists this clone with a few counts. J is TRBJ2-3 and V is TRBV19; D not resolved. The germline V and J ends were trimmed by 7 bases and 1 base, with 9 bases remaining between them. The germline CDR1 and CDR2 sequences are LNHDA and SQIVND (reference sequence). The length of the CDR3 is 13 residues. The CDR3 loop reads CASKGWGTDTQYF. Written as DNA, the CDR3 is TGTGCCAGTAAAGGTTGGGGCACAGATACGCAGTATTTT.

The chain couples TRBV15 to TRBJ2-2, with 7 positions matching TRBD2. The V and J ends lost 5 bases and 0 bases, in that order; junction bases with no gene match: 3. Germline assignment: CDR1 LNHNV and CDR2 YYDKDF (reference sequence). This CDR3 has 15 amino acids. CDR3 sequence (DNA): TGTGCCACCAGCCGGGACTATACGAACACCGGGGAGCTGTTTTTT. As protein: CATSRDYTNTGELFF.

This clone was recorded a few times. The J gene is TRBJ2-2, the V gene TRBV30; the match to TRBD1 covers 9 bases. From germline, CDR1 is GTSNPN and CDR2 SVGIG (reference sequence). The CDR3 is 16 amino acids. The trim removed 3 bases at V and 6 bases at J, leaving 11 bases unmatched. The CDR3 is CAWRGGTGSYPGELFF. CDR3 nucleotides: TGTGCCTGGAGGGGTGGGACAGGGTCCTATCCCGGGGAGCTGTTTTTT.

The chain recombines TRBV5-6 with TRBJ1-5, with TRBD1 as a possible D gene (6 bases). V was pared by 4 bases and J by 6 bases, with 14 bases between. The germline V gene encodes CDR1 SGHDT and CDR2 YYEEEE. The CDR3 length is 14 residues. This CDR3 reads CASSAGRDTQPQHF. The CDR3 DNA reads TGTGCCAGCAGCGCGGGACGGGACACTCAGCCCCAGCATTTT.

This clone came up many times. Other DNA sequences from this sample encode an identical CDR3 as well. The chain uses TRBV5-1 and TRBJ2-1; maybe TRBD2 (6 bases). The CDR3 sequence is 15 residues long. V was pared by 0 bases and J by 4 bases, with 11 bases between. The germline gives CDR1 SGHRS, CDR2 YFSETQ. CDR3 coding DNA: TGCGCCAGCAGCTTGGGCAGTGGGGGGTACAATGAGCAGTTCTTC. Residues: CASSLGSGGYNEQFF.

The CDR3 spells CASSTLPWTGINYGYTF. As DNA, the CDR3 is TGTGCCAGTAGTACCCTACCCTGGACAGGCATAAACTATGGCTACACCTTC. The rearrangement joins TRBV19 to TRBJ1-2, with 7 bases aligning to TRBD1. Losses at the gene ends were 4 bases for V and 2 bases for J; bases not matched to a gene: 13. The CDR3 sequence is 17 residues long. Per germline, CDR1 LNHDA and CDR2 SQIVND (reference sequence).

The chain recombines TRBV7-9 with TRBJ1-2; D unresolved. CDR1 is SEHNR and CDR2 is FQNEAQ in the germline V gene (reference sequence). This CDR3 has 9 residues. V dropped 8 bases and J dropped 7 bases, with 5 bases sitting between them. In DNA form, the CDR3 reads TGTGCCAGCGGGGTTGGCTACACCTTC. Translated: CASGVGYTF.

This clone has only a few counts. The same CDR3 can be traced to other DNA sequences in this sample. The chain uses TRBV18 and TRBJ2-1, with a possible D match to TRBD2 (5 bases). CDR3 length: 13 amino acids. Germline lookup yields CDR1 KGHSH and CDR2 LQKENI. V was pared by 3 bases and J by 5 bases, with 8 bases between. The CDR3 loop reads CASSPSRDNEQFF. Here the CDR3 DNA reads TGTGCCAGCTCACCCTCGAGGGACAATGAGCAGTTCTTC.

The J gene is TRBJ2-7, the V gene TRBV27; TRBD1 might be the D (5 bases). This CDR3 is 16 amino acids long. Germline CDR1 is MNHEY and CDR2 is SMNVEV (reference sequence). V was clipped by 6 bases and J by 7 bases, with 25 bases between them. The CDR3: CASSVLATVKIREQYF. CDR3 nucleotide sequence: TGTGCCAGCAGCGTGCTGGCGACAGTTAAGATAAGGGAGCAGTACTTC.

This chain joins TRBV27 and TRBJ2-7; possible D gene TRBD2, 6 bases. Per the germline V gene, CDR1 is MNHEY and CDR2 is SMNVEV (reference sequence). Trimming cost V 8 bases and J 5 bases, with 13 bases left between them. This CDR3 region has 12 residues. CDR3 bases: TGTGCCAGCGGGAGGAGTGGTAACGAGCAGTACTTC. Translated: CASGRSGNEQYF.

The CDR3 here is CASSLLGEAFF. In DNA, the CDR3 is TGTGCCAGCAGCTTATTGGGTGAAGCTTTCTTT. The chain uses TRBV13 and TRBJ1-1, with no clear D. The V and J ends lost 2 bases and 7 bases respectively, with 5 bases between them. The germline V gene encodes CDR1 PRHDT and CDR2 FYEKMQ (reference sequence). The CDR3 length is 11 residues.

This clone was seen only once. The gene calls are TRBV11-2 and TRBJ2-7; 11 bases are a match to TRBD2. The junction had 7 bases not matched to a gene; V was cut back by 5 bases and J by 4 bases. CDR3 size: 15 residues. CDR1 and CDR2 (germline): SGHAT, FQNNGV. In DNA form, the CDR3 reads TGTGCCAGCAGCACCCGGACTAGCGGGCTATACGAGCAGTACTTC. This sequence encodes CASSTRTSGLYEQYF.

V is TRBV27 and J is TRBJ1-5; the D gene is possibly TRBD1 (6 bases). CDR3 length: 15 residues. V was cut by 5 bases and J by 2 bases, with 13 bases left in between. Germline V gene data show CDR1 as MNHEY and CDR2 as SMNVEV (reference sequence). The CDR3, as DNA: TGTGCCAGCAGTGCAACGGGGGCCGGCAATCAGCCCCAGCATTTT. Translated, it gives CASSATGAGNQPQHF.

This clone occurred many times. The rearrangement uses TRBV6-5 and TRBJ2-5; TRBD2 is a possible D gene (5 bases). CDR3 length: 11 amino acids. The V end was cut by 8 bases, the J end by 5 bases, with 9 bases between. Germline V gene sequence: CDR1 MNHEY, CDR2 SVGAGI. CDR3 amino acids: CASGSGETQYF. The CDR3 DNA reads TGTGCCAGCGGTTCGGGGGAGACCCAGTACTTC.

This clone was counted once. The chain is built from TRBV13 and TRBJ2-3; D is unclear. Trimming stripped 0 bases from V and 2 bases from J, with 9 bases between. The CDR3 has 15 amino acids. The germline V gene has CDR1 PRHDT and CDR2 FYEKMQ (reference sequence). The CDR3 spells CASSLGGGHTDTQYF. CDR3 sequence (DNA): TGTGCCAGCAGCTTAGGGGGCGGCCACACAGATACGCAGTATTTT. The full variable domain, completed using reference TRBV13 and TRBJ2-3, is AAGVIQSPRHLIKEKRETATLKCYPIPRHDTVYWYQQGPGQDPQFLISFYEKMQSDKGSIPDRFSAQQFSDYHSELNMSSLELGDSALYFCASSLGGGHTDTQYFGPGTRLTVL.

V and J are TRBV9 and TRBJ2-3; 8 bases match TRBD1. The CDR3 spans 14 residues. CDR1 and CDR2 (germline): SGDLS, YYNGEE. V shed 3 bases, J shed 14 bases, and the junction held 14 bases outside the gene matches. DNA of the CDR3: TGTGCCAGCAGCGCCCAGATTGGGACAGGTTACCCGTATTTT. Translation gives CASSAQIGTGYPYF. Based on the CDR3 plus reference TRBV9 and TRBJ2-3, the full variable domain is DSGVTQTPKHLITATGQRVTLRCSPRSGDLSVYWYQQSLDQGLQFLIQYYNGEERAKGNILERFSAQQFPDLHSELNLSSLELGDSALYFCASSAQIGTGYPYFGPGTRLTVL.

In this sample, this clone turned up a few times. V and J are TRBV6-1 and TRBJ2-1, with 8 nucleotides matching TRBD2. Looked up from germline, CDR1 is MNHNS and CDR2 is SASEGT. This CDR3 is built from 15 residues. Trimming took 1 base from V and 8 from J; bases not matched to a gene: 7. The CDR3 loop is CASSEVGGRWDEQFF. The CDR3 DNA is TGTGCCAGCAGTGAAGTCGGCGGGAGGTGGGATGAGCAGTTCTTC.

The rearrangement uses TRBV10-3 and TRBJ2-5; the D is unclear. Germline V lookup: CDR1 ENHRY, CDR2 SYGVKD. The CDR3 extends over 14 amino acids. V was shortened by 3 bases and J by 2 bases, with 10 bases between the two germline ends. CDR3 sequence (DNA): TGTGCCATCAGTGACACCCCGAGACAAGAGACCCAGTACTTC. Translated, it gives CAISDTPRQETQYF.

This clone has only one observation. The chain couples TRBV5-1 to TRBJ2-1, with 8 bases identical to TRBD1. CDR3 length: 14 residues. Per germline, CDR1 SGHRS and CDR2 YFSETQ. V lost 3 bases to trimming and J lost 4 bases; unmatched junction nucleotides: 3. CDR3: CASSSRTGYNEQFF. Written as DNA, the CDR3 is TGCGCCAGCAGCTCTAGGACAGGGTACAATGAGCAGTTCTTC. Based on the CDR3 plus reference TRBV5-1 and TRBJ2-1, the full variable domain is KAGVTQTPRYLIKTRGQQVTLSCSPISGHRSVSWYQQTPGQGLQFLFEYFSETQRNKGNFPGRFSGRQFSNSRSEMNVSTLELGDSALYLCASSSRTGYNEQFFGPGTRLTVL.

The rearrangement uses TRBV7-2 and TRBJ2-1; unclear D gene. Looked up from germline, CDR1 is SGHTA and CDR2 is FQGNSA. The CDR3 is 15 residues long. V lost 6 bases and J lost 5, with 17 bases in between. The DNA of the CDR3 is TGTGCCAGCAGTAATACCGCTCTTACCAACAATGAGCAGTTCTTC. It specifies CASSNTALTNNEQFF. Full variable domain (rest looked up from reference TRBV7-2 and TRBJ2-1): GAGVSQSPSNKVTEKGKDVELRCDPISGHTALYWYRQSLGQGLEFLIYFQGNSAPDKSGLPSDRFSAERTGGSVSTLTIQRTQQEDSAVYLCASSNTALTNNEQFFGPGTRLTVL.

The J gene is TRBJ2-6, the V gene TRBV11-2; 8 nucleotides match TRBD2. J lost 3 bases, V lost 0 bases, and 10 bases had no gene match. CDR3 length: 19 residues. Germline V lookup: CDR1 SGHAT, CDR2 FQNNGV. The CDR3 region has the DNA TGTGCCAGCAGCTTAGATATGAACGGGAGGGGGTTTGGGGCCAACGTCCTGACTTTC. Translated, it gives CASSLDMNGRGFGANVLTF.

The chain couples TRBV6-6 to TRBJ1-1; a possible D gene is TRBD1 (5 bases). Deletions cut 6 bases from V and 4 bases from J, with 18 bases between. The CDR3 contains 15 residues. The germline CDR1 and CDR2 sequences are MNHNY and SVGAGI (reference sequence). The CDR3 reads CASSSTVRRGTEAFF. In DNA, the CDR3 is TGTGCCAGCAGCTCGACAGTCAGGCGGGGCACTGAAGCTTTCTTT.